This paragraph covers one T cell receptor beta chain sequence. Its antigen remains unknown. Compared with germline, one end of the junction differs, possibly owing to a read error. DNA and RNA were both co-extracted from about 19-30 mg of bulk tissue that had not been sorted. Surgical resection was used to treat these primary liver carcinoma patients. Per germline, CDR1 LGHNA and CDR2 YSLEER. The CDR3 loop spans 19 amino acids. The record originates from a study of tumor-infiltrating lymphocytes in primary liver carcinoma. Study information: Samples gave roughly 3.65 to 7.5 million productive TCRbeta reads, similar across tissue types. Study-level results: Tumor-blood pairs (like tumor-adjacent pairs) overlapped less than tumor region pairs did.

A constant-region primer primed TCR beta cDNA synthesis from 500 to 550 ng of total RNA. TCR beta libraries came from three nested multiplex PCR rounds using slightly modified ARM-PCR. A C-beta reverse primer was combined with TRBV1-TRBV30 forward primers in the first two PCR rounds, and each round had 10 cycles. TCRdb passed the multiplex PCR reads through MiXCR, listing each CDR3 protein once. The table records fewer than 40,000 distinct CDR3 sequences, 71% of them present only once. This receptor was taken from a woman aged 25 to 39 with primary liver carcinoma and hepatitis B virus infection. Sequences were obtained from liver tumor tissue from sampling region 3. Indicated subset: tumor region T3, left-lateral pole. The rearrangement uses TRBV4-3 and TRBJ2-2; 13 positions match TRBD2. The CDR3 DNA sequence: TGCGCTAGCAGCGAACTAGCGGGAGGGCCCCGTTCGAGCACCGGGGAGCTGTTTTTT. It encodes CASSELAGGPRSSTGELFF.